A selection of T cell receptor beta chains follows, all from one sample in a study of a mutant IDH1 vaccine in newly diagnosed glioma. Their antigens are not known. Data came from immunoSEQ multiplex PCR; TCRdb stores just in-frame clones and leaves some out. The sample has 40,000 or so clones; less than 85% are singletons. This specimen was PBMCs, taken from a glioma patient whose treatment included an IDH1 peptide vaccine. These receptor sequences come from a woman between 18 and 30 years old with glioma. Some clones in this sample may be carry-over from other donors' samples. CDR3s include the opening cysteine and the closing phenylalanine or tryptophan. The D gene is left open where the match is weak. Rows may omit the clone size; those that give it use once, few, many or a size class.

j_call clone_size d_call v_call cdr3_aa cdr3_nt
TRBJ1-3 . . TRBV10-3 CAISESGTPGNTIYF TGTGCCATCAGTGAATCAGGCACCCCTGGAAACACCATATATTTT
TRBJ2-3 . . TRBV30 CAWGVSIARTDTQYF TGTGCCTGGGGGGTTAGTATCGCACGCACAGATACGCAGTATTTT
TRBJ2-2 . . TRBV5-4 CASSLRGVYTGELFF TGTGCCAGCAGCTTGCGAGGGGTCTACACCGGGGAGCTGTTTTTT
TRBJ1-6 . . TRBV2 CASSETAGVLSPLHF TGTGCCAGCAGTGAAACGGCAGGCGTTCTTTCACCCCTCCACTTT
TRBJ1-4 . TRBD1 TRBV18 CASSPGQGAEKLFF TGTGCCAGCTCACCCGGACAGGGGGCTGAAAAACTGTTTTTT
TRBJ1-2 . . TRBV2 CASSDKLQSYTF TGTGCCAGCAGCGACAAGCTCCAGAGCTACACCTTC
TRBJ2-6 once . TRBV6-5 CASKNRPGANVLTF TGTGCCAGCAAGAACAGGCCGGGAGCCAACGTCCTGACTTTC
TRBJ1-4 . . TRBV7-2 CASSYGRNEKLFF TGTGCCAGCAGCTATGGGAGGAATGAAAAACTGTTTTTT
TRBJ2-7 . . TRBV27 CASSPRNTGYEQYF TGTGCCAGCAGTCCGCGAAATACAGGGTACGAGCAGTACTTC
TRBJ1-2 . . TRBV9 CASSVDGGRYGYTF TGTGCCAGCAGCGTAGATGGGGGTCGGTATGGCTACACCTTC
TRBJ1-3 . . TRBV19 CASSNQASGNTIYF TGTGCCAGTAGTAACCAGGCTAGCGGAAACACCATATATTTT
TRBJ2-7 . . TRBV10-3 CAISESRGHTYEQYF TGTGCCATCAGTGAGTCGAGAGGGCACACCTACGAGCAGTACTTC
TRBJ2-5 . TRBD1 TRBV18 CASSRAGGRNQETQYF TGTGCCAGCTCACGTGCAGGGGGCCGGAACCAAGAGACCCAGTACTTC
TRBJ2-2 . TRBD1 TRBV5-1 CATRQGNTGELFF TGCGCCACTAGACAGGGAAACACCGGGGAGCTGTTTTTT
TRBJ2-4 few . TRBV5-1 CASSLGAGPHVRWYF TGCGCCAGCAGCTTGGGCGCGGGCCCCCATGTCCGATGGTACTTC
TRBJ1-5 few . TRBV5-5 CASSLATGFNQPQHF TGTGCCAGCAGCTTGGCGACAGGATTCAATCAGCCCCAGCATTTT
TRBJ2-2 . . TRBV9 CASSVAGSNTGELFF TGTGCCAGCAGCGTAGCTGGCAGCAACACCGGGGAGCTGTTTTTT
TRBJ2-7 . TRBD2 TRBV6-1 CASIQLAGSYEQYF TGTGCCAGCATTCAACTAGCGGGGTCCTACGAGCAGTACTTC
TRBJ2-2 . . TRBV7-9 CAIGGRTGELFF TGTGCCATCGGAGGGAGGACCGGGGAGCTGTTTTTT
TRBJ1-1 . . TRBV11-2 CASSLGPGTEAFF TGTGCCAGCAGCTTAGGACCCGGCACTGAAGCTTTCTTT
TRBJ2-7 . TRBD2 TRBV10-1 CASGAGTSGTSYEQYF TGCGCCAGCGGAGCCGGGACTAGCGGGACGAGCTACGAGCAGTACTTC
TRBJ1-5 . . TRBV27 CASSPVAGVQPQHF TGTGCCAGCAGCCCCGTGGCCGGGGTCCAGCCCCAGCATTTT
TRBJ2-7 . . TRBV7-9 CASSGSYEQYF TGTGCCAGCAGCGGAAGCTACGAGCAGTACTTC
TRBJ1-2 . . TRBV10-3 CAISKAIQGYGYTF TGTGCCATCAGCAAAGCTATACAGGGTTATGGCTACACCTTC
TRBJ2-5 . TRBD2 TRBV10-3 CAISDGRAGGLMKQETQYF TGTGCCATCAGTGACGGTAGAGCGGGAGGGCTAATGAAGCAAGAGACCCAGTACTTC
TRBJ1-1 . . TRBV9 CASSPRDLSTEAFF TGTGCCAGCAGCCCTCGAGACCTGAGCACTGAAGCTTTCTTT
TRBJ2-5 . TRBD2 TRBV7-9 CASSGGLAGVETQYF TGTGCCAGCAGCGGAGGACTAGCGGGAGTCGAGACCCAGTACTTC
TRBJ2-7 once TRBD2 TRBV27 CASSLSRLASEQYF TGTGCCAGCAGTTTATCGAGACTAGCCTCCGAGCAGTACTTC
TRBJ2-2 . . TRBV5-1 CASSLVGGNTGELFF TGCGCCAGCAGCTTGGTTGGGGGGAACACCGGGGAGCTGTTTTTT
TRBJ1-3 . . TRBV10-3 CAISSGTDSGNTIYF TGTGCCATCAGTTCAGGTACCGACTCTGGAAACACCATATATTTT
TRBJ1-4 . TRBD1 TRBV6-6 CASSYPDRGNEKLFF TGTGCCAGCAGTTACCCCGACAGGGGTAATGAAAAACTGTTTTTT
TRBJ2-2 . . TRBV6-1 CANRGGQDTGELFF TGTGCCAACAGGGGGGGGCAGGACACCGGGGAGCTGTTTTTT
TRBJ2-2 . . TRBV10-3 CAIRTHANTGELFF TGTGCCATCCGGACGCACGCGAACACCGGGGAGCTGTTTTTT
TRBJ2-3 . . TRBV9 CASSVAIDTQYF TGTGCCAGCAGCGTAGCTATAGATACGCAGTATTTT
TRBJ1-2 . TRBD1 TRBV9 CASSSGTGVANYGYTF TGTGCCAGCAGCTCGGGCACAGGGGTAGCTAACTATGGCTACACCTTC
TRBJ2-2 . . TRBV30 CAWSDPRELFF TGTGCCTGGAGTGACCCCCGGGAGCTGTTTTTT
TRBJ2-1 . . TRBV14 CASSPDSPYNEQFF TGTGCCAGCAGCCCGGACAGCCCCTACAATGAGCAGTTCTTC
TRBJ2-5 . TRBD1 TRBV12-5 CASGPRTGVETQYF TGTGCTAGTGGTCCGAGGACAGGGGTGGAGACCCAGTACTTC
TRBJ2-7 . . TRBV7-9 CASSPGILIEDEQYF TGTGCCAGCAGTCCCGGGATCCTGATCGAGGACGAGCAGTACTTC